The rows below give T cell receptor beta chains drawn from one sample of a study of shared clonotypes between healthy human individuals. This table comes from immunoSEQ multiplex PCR, and its TCRdb copy is limited to in-frame clones, with some not included. The table has around 980,000 clones, 70% to 80% seen once. The sequencing sample was made of memory CD4+ T cells from PBMCs. These receptors came from a man younger than 35 in good health. Some clones in this sample may be carry-over from other donors' samples. CDR3s include the opening cysteine and the closing phenylalanine or tryptophan. D genes are given only for firm matches. A row's size may be missing; if present it is once, few, many or a size class.

D gene	V gene	J gene	clone size	CDR3 protein	CDR3 DNA
TRBD2	TRBV29-1	TRBJ2-1	.	CSVGLSGSSYNEQFF	TGCAGCGTTGGTCTTAGCGGGAGCTCCTACAATGAGCAGTTCTTC
TRBD2	TRBV10-3	TRBJ2-1	.	CAISVGTSGPHEQFF	TGTGCCATCAGTGTAGGGACTAGCGGGCCCCATGAGCAGTTCTTC
TRBD2	TRBV10-2	TRBJ2-7	.	CASRRPTSEYEQYF	TGCGCCAGCAGGAGGCCCACTAGCGAATACGAGCAGTACTTC
TRBD2	TRBV2	TRBJ2-3	.	CASSGRTSGDTQYF	TGTGCCAGCAGTGGGAGGACTAGCGGAGATACGCAGTATTTT
.	TRBV7-9	TRBJ1-5	.	CASSSKHELQPQHF	TGTGCCAGCAGCTCAAAGCACGAGTTGCAGCCCCAGCATTTT
.	TRBV10-1	TRBJ2-7	once	CASSPADSDEQYF	TGCGCCAGCTCCCCTGCGGATTCTGACGAGCAGTACTTC
.	TRBV28	TRBJ2-7	.	CASSFLGVQYF	TGTGCCAGCAGTTTCCTGGGGGTGCAGTACTTC
TRBD1	TRBV7-9	TRBJ2-3	.	CASSPSRDRATDTQYF	TGTGCCAGCAGCCCATCCCGGGACAGGGCCACAGATACGCAGTATTTT
TRBD1	TRBV19	TRBJ2-7	.	CASSRTGTGGYEQYF	TGTGCCAGTAGTAGGACCGGGACAGGGGGCTACGAGCAGTACTTC
TRBD2	TRBV7-9	TRBJ2-1	.	CAAQGSGRDSSSGYNEQFF	TGTGCCGCTCAGGGGAGCGGGAGAGATTCAAGCAGCGGGTACAATGAGCAGTTCTTC